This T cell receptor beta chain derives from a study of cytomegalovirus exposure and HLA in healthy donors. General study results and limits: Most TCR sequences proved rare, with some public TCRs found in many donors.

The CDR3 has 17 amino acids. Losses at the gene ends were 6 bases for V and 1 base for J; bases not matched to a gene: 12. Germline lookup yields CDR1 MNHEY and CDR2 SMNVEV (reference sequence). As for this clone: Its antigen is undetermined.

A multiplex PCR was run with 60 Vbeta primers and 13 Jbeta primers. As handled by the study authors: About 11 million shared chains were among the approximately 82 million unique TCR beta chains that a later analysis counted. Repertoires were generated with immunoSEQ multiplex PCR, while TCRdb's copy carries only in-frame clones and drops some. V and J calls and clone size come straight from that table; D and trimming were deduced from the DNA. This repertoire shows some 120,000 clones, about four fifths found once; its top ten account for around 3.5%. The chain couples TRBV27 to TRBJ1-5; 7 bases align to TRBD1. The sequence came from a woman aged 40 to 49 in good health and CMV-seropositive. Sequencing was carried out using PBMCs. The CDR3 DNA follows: TGTGCCAGCAGGGAATCAGGGGGTCGTTTCAGCAATCAGCCCCAGCATTTT. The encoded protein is CASRESGGRFSNQPQHF.